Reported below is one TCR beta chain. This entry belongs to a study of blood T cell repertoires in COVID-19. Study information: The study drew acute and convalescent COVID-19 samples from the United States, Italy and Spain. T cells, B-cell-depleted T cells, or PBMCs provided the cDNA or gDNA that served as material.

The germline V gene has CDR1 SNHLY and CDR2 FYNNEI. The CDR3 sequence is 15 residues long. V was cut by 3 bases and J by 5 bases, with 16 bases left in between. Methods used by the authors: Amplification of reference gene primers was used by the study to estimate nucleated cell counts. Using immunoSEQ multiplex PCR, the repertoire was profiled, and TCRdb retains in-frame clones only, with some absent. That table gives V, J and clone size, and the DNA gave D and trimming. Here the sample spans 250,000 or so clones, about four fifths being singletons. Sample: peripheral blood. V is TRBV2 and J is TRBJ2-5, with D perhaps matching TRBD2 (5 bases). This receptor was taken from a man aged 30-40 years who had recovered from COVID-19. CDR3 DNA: TGTGCCAGCAGTGATGTTGGGAGTCGCACGGAGACCCAGTACTTC. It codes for CASSDVGSRTETQYF.